The present T cell receptor (beta chain) was sequenced within a study of post-analysis software for immune sequencing data. The TCR beta cDNA libraries carried unique molecular identifiers. MiXCR, run by TCRdb on the PCR reads, gives a single entry per CDR3 protein. The sample yields about 160,000 distinct CDR3 sequences, around 36% seen once. J was trimmed by 8 bases and V by 7 bases; bases with no gene match: 12. The CDR3 totals 13 residues. The V gene's germline CDR1 is GTSNPN and CDR2 SVGIG (reference sequence). A remark on this clonotype: As yet, its antigen is unknown.

Findings of the study overall: Patients had higher frequencies than controls of four to six TRBV segments, including TRBV5-6, TRBV5-1 and TRBV20-1.

Sequencing was performed on blood, taken after autologous hematopoietic stem cell transplantation. This receptor was obtained from a girl aged 10-17 years with multiple sclerosis. The rearrangement links TRBV30 to TRBJ1-2, with TRBD1 matching over 8 bases. The DNA of the CDR3 is TGTGCCTTCCCACCGGGACAGGAAGGCGGCTACACCTTC. Translated: CAFPPGQEGGYTF.